A selection of T cell receptor beta chains follows, all from one sample in a study of Graves' ophthalmopathy and Graves' hyperthyroidism. TCRdb reanalysed the multiplex PCR reads using MiXCR and keeps one entry per CDR3 protein. The data hold 200,000 to 250,000 distinct CDR3 sequences, with roughly 21% observed a single time. Sequenced material: peripheral blood. The receptor source for this set is a woman aged 45-65 years with Graves' ophthalmopathy. Each CDR3 is given with its conserved first and last residue. D genes are given only for firm matches. Clone size appears in some rows only: once, few, many, or a class for an expanded clone.

cdr3_aa: CATSRDRRVTTYEQYF
cdr3_nt: TGTGCCACCAGCAGAGATCGCCGGGTAACGACCTACGAGCAGTACTTC
j_call: TRBJ2-7
clone_size: many
d_call: NA
v_call: TRBV15

cdr3_aa: CASSGREQYF
cdr3_nt: TGTGCCAGCAGCGGAAGGGAGCAGTACTTC
j_call: TRBJ2-7
clone_size: NA
d_call: NA
v_call: TRBV28

cdr3_aa: CASRRGSEQYF
cdr3_nt: TGTGCCAGTAGGCGAGGGAGCGAGCAGTACTTC
j_call: TRBJ2-7
clone_size: many
d_call: NA
v_call: TRBV19

cdr3_aa: CAWSVLAGTGELFF
cdr3_nt: TGTGCCTGGAGTGTACTAGCGGGCACCGGGGAGCTGTTTTTT
j_call: TRBJ2-2
clone_size: many
d_call: TRBD2
v_call: TRBV30

cdr3_aa: CASSQGLAGVLETQYF
cdr3_nt: TGTGCCAGCAGCCAAGGACTAGCGGGAGTGTTAGAGACCCAGTACTTC
j_call: TRBJ2-5
clone_size: many
d_call: TRBD2
v_call: TRBV7-2

cdr3_aa: CASGPGQGRKEQYF
cdr3_nt: TGTGCCAGCGGTCCAGGACAGGGGAGGAAGGAGCAGTACTTC
j_call: TRBJ2-7
clone_size: many
d_call: TRBD1
v_call: TRBV3-1

cdr3_aa: CASSLTGGHEQYF
cdr3_nt: TGTGCCAGCAGCTTAACCGGGGGCCACGAGCAGTACTTC
j_call: TRBJ2-7
clone_size: many
d_call: NA
v_call: TRBV7-3

cdr3_aa: CASSLQMNTEAFF
cdr3_nt: TGCGCCAGCAGCTTACAGATGAACACTGAAGCTTTCTTT
j_call: TRBJ1-1
clone_size: few
d_call: NA
v_call: TRBV5-1

cdr3_aa: CSASKQGLTEAFF
cdr3_nt: TGCAGTGCTAGTAAACAGGGGCTAACTGAAGCTTTCTTT
j_call: TRBJ1-1
clone_size: many
d_call: TRBD1
v_call: TRBV20-1

cdr3_aa: CASSQTQPGQGNYEQYF
cdr3_nt: TGTGCCAGCAGCCAGACGCAACCTGGACAGGGGAACTACGAGCAGTACTTC
j_call: TRBJ2-7
clone_size: few
d_call: TRBD1
v_call: TRBV14

cdr3_aa: CASTDSVRRAFF
cdr3_nt: TGTGCCAGCACTGATTCAGTGAGGAGAGCTTTCTTT
j_call: TRBJ1-1
clone_size: many
d_call: NA
v_call: TRBV6-1

cdr3_aa: CASSLPGQETQYF
cdr3_nt: TGTGCCAGCAGTTTACCCGGGCAAGAGACCCAGTACTTC
j_call: TRBJ2-5
clone_size: many
d_call: NA
v_call: TRBV27

cdr3_aa: CASSYSRTSPYGYTF
cdr3_nt: TGTGCCAGCAGTTACTCGAGAACATCCCCATATGGCTACACCTTC
j_call: TRBJ1-2
clone_size: many
d_call: NA
v_call: TRBV6-5

cdr3_aa: CASSPGTSQYF
cdr3_nt: TGTGCCAGCAGCCCCGGGACTAGTCAGTACTTC
j_call: TRBJ2-7
clone_size: many
d_call: TRBD2
v_call: TRBV11-2

cdr3_aa: CASSLSATGLLMTYEQYF
cdr3_nt: TGCGCCAGCAGCTTGAGCGCTACCGGGCTCCTGATGACCTACGAGCAGTACTTC
j_call: TRBJ2-7
clone_size: many
d_call: NA
v_call: TRBV5-1

cdr3_aa: CASSLGLTQQETQYF
cdr3_nt: TGTGCCAGCAGCTTAGGCCTAACTCAGCAAGAGACCCAGTACTTC
j_call: TRBJ2-5
clone_size: few
d_call: NA
v_call: TRBV11-3

cdr3_aa: CAGVTQYF
cdr3_nt: TGTGCCGGGGTTACCCAGTACTTC
j_call: TRBJ2-5
clone_size: many
d_call: NA
v_call: TRBV27

cdr3_aa: CAWGQGVGGLFF
cdr3_nt: TGTGCCTGGGGACAGGGGGTCGGGGGGCTGTTTTTT
j_call: TRBJ2-2
clone_size: few
d_call: TRBD1
v_call: TRBV30

cdr3_aa: CASSTPGLRAYEQYF
cdr3_nt: TGTGCCAGCAGTACCCCGGGATTGCGCGCTTACGAGCAGTACTTC
j_call: TRBJ2-7
clone_size: many
d_call: NA
v_call: TRBV28

cdr3_aa: CASRADRALTGELFF
cdr3_nt: TGTGCCAGCAGAGCGGACAGAGCCCTCACCGGGGAGCTGTTTTTT
j_call: TRBJ2-2
clone_size: many
d_call: NA
v_call: TRBV7-6

cdr3_aa: CASSLEGGAPYEQYF
cdr3_nt: TGCGCCAGCAGCTTGGAAGGTGGGGCCCCCTACGAGCAGTACTTC
j_call: TRBJ2-7
clone_size: many
d_call: NA
v_call: TRBV5-1

cdr3_aa: CAITGTGGSYEQYF
cdr3_nt: TGTGCCATCACCGGGACAGGGGGATCCTACGAGCAGTACTTC
j_call: TRBJ2-7
clone_size: many
d_call: TRBD1
v_call: TRBV10-3

cdr3_aa: CASSRLAGAYEQYF
cdr3_nt: TGTGCCAGCAGCCGACTAGCGGGAGCCTACGAGCAGTACTTC
j_call: TRBJ2-7
clone_size: many
d_call: TRBD2
v_call: TRBV11-1

cdr3_aa: CASSYGRGGEQYF
cdr3_nt: TGTGCCAGCAGTTACGGACGCGGGGGGGAGCAGTACTTC
j_call: TRBJ2-7
clone_size: NA
d_call: TRBD2
v_call: TRBV28

cdr3_aa: CSVEGTQVGYGYTF
cdr3_nt: TGCAGCGTTGAAGGTACCCAGGTCGGCTATGGCTACACCTTC
j_call: TRBJ1-2
clone_size: many
d_call: NA
v_call: TRBV29-1

cdr3_aa: CASSFTGTRGETQYF
cdr3_nt: TGTGCCAGCAGTTTTACCGGGACTAGAGGAGAGACCCAGTACTTC
j_call: TRBJ2-5
clone_size: many
d_call: TRBD2
v_call: TRBV12-3/TRBV12-4

cdr3_aa: CASSGGQGQTQYF
cdr3_nt: TGCGCCAGCAGCGGGGGTCAGGGCCAGACCCAGTACTTC
j_call: TRBJ2-5
clone_size: few
d_call: NA
v_call: TRBV5-1

cdr3_aa: CASSHPRLADPYNSPLHF
cdr3_nt: TGCGCCAGCAGCCACCCCCGTTTGGCGGACCCCTATAATTCACCCCTCCACTTT
j_call: TRBJ1-6
clone_size: many
d_call: NA
v_call: TRBV4-1

cdr3_aa: CASSPGTSGSGETQYF
cdr3_nt: TGTGCCAGCAGCCCCGGGACTAGCGGGAGTGGTGAGACCCAGTACTTC
j_call: TRBJ2-5
clone_size: NA
d_call: TRBD2
v_call: TRBV6-2/TRBV6-3

cdr3_aa: CASSDPGQGAQYF
cdr3_nt: TGTGCCAGCAGCGACCCGGGACAGGGGGCCCAGTACTTC
j_call: TRBJ2-4
clone_size: many
d_call: TRBD1
v_call: TRBV7-8

cdr3_aa: CASSSRSGANTEAFF
cdr3_nt: TGTGCCAGCAGCTCACGTTCTGGGGCGAACACTGAAGCTTTCTTT
j_call: TRBJ1-1
clone_size: many
d_call: NA
v_call: TRBV5-4

cdr3_aa: CASSLPGSTDTQYF
cdr3_nt: TGTGCCAGCAGTTTACCAGGTAGCACAGATACGCAGTATTTT
j_call: TRBJ2-3
clone_size: many
d_call: NA
v_call: TRBV28

cdr3_aa: CAWSGPSPKPQHF
cdr3_nt: TGTGCCTGGAGTGGTCCCTCCCCCAAGCCCCAGCATTTT
j_call: TRBJ1-5
clone_size: few
d_call: NA
v_call: TRBV30

cdr3_aa: CASSLGLNIEETQYF
cdr3_nt: TGTGCCAGCAGCTTAGGACTAAATATCGAAGAGACCCAGTACTTC
j_call: TRBJ2-5
clone_size: many
d_call: NA
v_call: TRBV11-2

cdr3_aa: CSARTSGRAKNIQYF
cdr3_nt: TGCAGCGCTCGGACTAGCGGGAGGGCCAAAAACATTCAGTACTTC
j_call: TRBJ2-4
clone_size: NA
d_call: TRBD2
v_call: TRBV29-1

cdr3_aa: CSVQRDIVKETQYF
cdr3_nt: TGCAGTGTCCAGAGGGACATTGTAAAAGAGACCCAGTACTTC
j_call: TRBJ2-5
clone_size: many
d_call: NA
v_call: TRBV20-1

cdr3_aa: CASSSPARATYEQYF
cdr3_nt: TGTGCCAGCAGTTCCCCGGCACGGGCTACCTACGAGCAGTACTTC
j_call: TRBJ2-7
clone_size: many
d_call: NA
v_call: TRBV6-2/TRBV6-3

cdr3_aa: CSAILAQGGTEAFF
cdr3_nt: TGCAGTGCTATCTTAGCACAGGGAGGCACTGAAGCTTTCTTT
j_call: TRBJ1-1
clone_size: many
d_call: NA
v_call: TRBV20-1

cdr3_aa: CASSSGQLNGYTF
cdr3_nt: TGCGCCAGCAGCTCGGGACAGCTAAATGGCTACACCTTC
j_call: TRBJ1-2
clone_size: many
d_call: TRBD1
v_call: TRBV5-1

cdr3_aa: CSATTLTLVGNYGYIF
cdr3_nt: TGCAGTGCTACTACATTGACACTAGTTGGTAACTATGGCTACATCTTC
j_call: TRBJ1-2
clone_size: few
d_call: NA
v_call: TRBV20-1

cdr3_aa: CSATTSGSYEQYF
cdr3_nt: TGCAGTGCTACGACTAGCGGGTCCTACGAGCAGTACTTC
j_call: TRBJ2-7
clone_size: many
d_call: TRBD2
v_call: TRBV20-1

cdr3_aa: CSASPGANTGELFF
cdr3_nt: TGCAGTGCTAGTCCGGGGGCGAACACCGGGGAGCTGTTTTTT
j_call: TRBJ2-2
clone_size: many
d_call: NA
v_call: TRBV20-1